The 25 T cell receptor beta chains given below trace back to one sample, sequenced in a study of cytomegalovirus exposure and HLA in healthy donors. Amplification used 60 Vbeta primers and 13 Jbeta primers. TCRdb's table, derived via immunoSEQ multiplex PCR, lists solely in-frame clones and lacks some. In the table there are about 120,000 clones, roughly 68% of which are singletons. Specimen: PBMCs. Every receptor here comes from a man between 25 and 39 years old in good health and CMV-seropositive.

The rearrangement links TRBV7-6 to TRBJ2-5, with D perhaps TRBD2 (5 bases). CDR1 is SGHVS, CDR2 FNYEAQ, per germline. V lost 3 bases and J 4 bases, leaving 18 bases between the germline ends. This CDR3 spans 16 amino acids. The CDR3 DNA reads as TGTGCCAGCAGCTTCGAGATGCCGGGAAGGGCAGAGACCCAGTACTTC. The encoded protein is CASSFEMPGRAETQYF.

The chain combines TRBV27 with TRBJ2-1, with TRBD2 matching over 9 bases. Losses at the gene ends were 5 bases for V and 1 base for J; bases not matched to a gene: 12. There are 18 residues in the CDR3. Germline-derived CDR1 and CDR2 are MNHEY and SMNVEV (reference sequence). CDR3 sequence (DNA): TGTGCCAGCAGTCCCCACCCGACTAGCGGTATATCCTACAATGAGCAGTTCTTC. Its translation is CASSPHPTSGISYNEQFF.

The chain uses TRBV27 and TRBJ2-6; D is uncertain. Trimming removed 4 bases from V and 5 bases from J, with 6 bases in between. The CDR3 is 13 amino acids. Per germline, CDR1 MNHEY and CDR2 SMNVEV (reference sequence). The CDR3 DNA reads as TGTGCCAGCAGTTCCGACAGGGCCAACGTCCTGACTTTC. This gives the protein CASSSDRANVLTF. Looking up the rest from reference TRBV27 and TRBJ2-6 gives the full variable domain: EAQVTQNPRYLITVTGKKLTVTCSQNMNHEYMSWYRQDPGLGLRQIYYSMNVEVTDKGDVPEGYKVSRKEKRNFPLILESPSPNQTSLYFCASSSDRANVLTFGAGSRLTVL.

This clone was seen just once. V gene TRBV2 combines with J gene TRBJ2-2; 7 bases line up with TRBD1. The CDR3 contains 15 residues. J lost 5 bases, V lost 1 base, and 4 bases had no gene match. Germline V gives CDR1 SNHLY, CDR2 FYNNEI. In DNA, the CDR3 is TGTGCCAGCAGTGAAGAACAGGGGTGGACCGGGGAGCTGTTTTTT. Protein product: CASSEEQGWTGELFF.

The CDR3 loop reads CSVEGVWDGRGERNYGYTF. The CDR3 bases are TGCAGCGTTGAAGGAGTATGGGACGGCAGGGGGGAGCGGAACTATGGCTACACCTTC. V and J are TRBV29-1 and TRBJ1-2; TRBD1 aligns across 7 bases. V lost 1 base and J lost 2; bases outside the gene matches: 19. The germline gives CDR1 SQVTM, CDR2 ANQGSEA. The CDR3 runs to 19 residues.

This clone appeared a single time. The genes are TRBV5-1 and TRBJ1-1; tentatively, D is TRBD1 (6 bases). Between the trimmed V and J ends, which lost 2 bases and 1 base, there was a span of 9 bases. The CDR3 covers 14 residues. Germline CDR1 is SGHRS and CDR2 is YFSETQ. Here the CDR3 DNA reads TGCGCCAGCAGCTTTACGGGACAGAACACTGAAGCTTTCTTT. It is translated as CASSFTGQNTEAFF.

The chain combines TRBV4-3 with TRBJ2-3, with 9 bases aligning to TRBD2. The ends lost 5 bases at V and 5 bases at J; junction bases unmatched: 17. The CDR3 covers 18 residues. In germline, CDR1 is LGHNA, CDR2 YSLEER. CDR3: CASSDELRIAGEGDTQYF. The CDR3 bases are TGCGCCAGCAGCGACGAGCTACGAATAGCGGGAGAAGGAGATACGCAGTATTTT.

This chain connects TRBV2 to TRBJ2-5; 8 nucleotides line up with TRBD1. The germline gives CDR1 SNHLY, CDR2 FYNNEI. V lost 5 bases and J lost 5; bases outside the gene matches: 13. This CDR3 region has 16 residues. The chain's CDR3 is CASSRGTGGFSETQYF. The CDR3 region has the DNA TGTGCCAGCAGTCGGGGAACAGGGGGGTTTTCGGAGACCCAGTACTTC.

V is TRBV6-5 and J is TRBJ1-2; TRBD1 matches 8 bases. Germline loops: CDR1 MNHEY, CDR2 SVGAGI. This CDR3 region has 13 residues. J was trimmed by 8 bases and V by 9 bases; bases with no gene match: 11. CDR3: CASRAQGAGGYTF. Here the CDR3 DNA reads TGTGCCAGTAGGGCGCAGGGGGCAGGGGGCTACACCTTC.

The genes are TRBV7-2 and TRBJ2-1; possibly TRBD2 for D (7 bases). The CDR3 covers 16 residues. V was shortened by 4 bases and J by 4 bases, with 17 bases between the two germline ends. Germline CDR1 SGHTA, CDR2 FQGNSA. The CDR3 region has the DNA TGTGCCAGCAGCTCCGTCGGCGGGGGCGCATACAATGAGCAGTTCTTC. The encoded protein is CASSSVGGGAYNEQFF.

This clone occurred a few times. The chain links TRBV15 to TRBJ2-6; no definite D call. CDR1 is LNHNV, CDR2 YYDKDF, per germline (reference sequence). The CDR3 loop spans 17 amino acids. Trimming left V 1 base short and J 0 bases short, with 10 bases between. The chain's CDR3 is CATSRVGRSSGANVLTF. CDR3 DNA: TGTGCCACCAGCAGAGTTGGCCGGAGCTCTGGGGCCAACGTCCTGACTTTC.

The chain recombines TRBV4-1 with TRBJ1-2, with TRBD1 as a possible D gene (5 bases). V was cut by 0 bases and J by 3 bases, with 8 bases left in between. Germline-derived CDR1 and CDR2 are MGHRA and YSYEKL. This CDR3 is built from 14 residues. The chain's CDR3 is CASSQDRVDYGYTF. The CDR3 DNA reads as TGCGCCAGCAGCCAAGACAGGGTGGACTATGGCTACACCTTC.

There are a few counts of this clone. The gene calls are TRBV30 and TRBJ1-1, with unresolved D. The CDR3 runs 13 residues. CDR1 and CDR2 (germline): GTSNPN, SVGIG (reference sequence). The V end lost 8 bases, the J end lost 0 bases, and 13 bases lay between the germline ends. The CDR3 DNA sequence: TGTGCCCATGCTAGTCTAATGAACACTGAAGCTTTCTTT. Its translation is CAHASLMNTEAFF. The full variable domain, rest sourced from reference TRBV30 and TRBJ1-1, is SQTIHQWPATLVQPVGSPLSLECTVEGTSNPNLYWYRQAAGRGLQLLFYSVGIGQISSEVPQNLSASRPQDRQFILSSKKLLLSDSGFYLCAHASLMNTEAFFGQGTRLTVV.

Worth noting for this clone: This sample includes further DNA sequences coding for the same CDR3. J is TRBJ2-1 and V is TRBV27; TRBD2 aligns across 12 bases. The V gene end was trimmed by 6 bases and the J gene end by 4 bases; junction bases not matched to a gene: 4. The CDR3 length is 15 residues. Germline V CDR1 and CDR2: MNHEY, SMNVEV (reference sequence). CDR3 in amino acids: CASSRLAGGYNEQFF. CDR3 nucleotides: TGTGCCAGCAGCCGCCTAGCGGGAGGGTACAATGAGCAGTTCTTC.

V gene TRBV19 combines with J gene TRBJ1-2; the D gene is possibly TRBD1 (6 bases). Trimming left V 7 bases short and J 1 base short, with 16 bases between. The CDR3 is made up of 15 amino acids. CDR1 is LNHDA and CDR2 is SQIVND in the germline V gene (reference sequence). CDR3 region: CASISLGGLNYGYTF. CDR3 DNA: TGTGCCAGTATATCGTTGGGGGGGCTTAACTATGGCTACACCTTC.

This chain joins TRBV18 and TRBJ1-3; D unclear. Germline V lookup: CDR1 KGHSH, CDR2 LQKENI. Trimming shortened V by 4 bases and J by 4 bases, and 17 bases separated the two germline ends. CDR3 length equals 16 residues. The CDR3 here is CASSHDGRSAGNTIYF. The CDR3 DNA sequence: TGTGCCAGCTCACACGATGGGAGGTCCGCCGGAAACACCATATATTTT.

V usage is TRBV5-6 and J usage is TRBJ1-5; no clear D gene. The germline V gene has CDR1 SGHDT and CDR2 YYEEEE. The CDR3 is 14 amino acids. V was cut by 4 bases and J by 0 bases, with 8 bases left in between. The CDR3 here is CASSRGYSNQPQHF. DNA for the CDR3: TGTGCCAGCAGCCGGGGATATAGCAATCAGCCCCAGCATTTT. The full variable domain, its missing parts supplied by reference TRBV5-6 and TRBJ1-5, is DAGVTQSPTHLIKTRGQQVTLRCSPKSGHDTVSWYQQALGQGPQFIFQYYEEEERQRGNFPDRFSGHQFPNYSSELNVNALLLGDSALYLCASSRGYSNQPQHFGDGTRLSIL.

The chain couples TRBV27 to TRBJ2-6; TRBD1 agrees at 11 bases. CDR1 is MNHEY and CDR2 is SMNVEV in the germline V gene (reference sequence). V lost 6 bases, J lost 4 bases, and 5 bases stayed unmatched. The CDR3 consists of 16 residues. CDR3 DNA sequence: TGTGCCAGCAGAGGACAGGGGGCGCAAGGGGCCAACGTCCTGACTTTC. Translation gives CASRGQGAQGANVLTF.

V gene TRBV11-1 combines with J gene TRBJ1-1; TRBD1 might be the D (5 bases). The CDR3 contains 18 residues. Deletions cut 0 bases from V and 2 bases from J, with 19 bases between. The germline gives CDR1 SGHAT, CDR2 FQDESV (reference sequence). CDR3 loop: CASSLAGRRGVYNTEAFF. In DNA, the CDR3 is TGTGCCAGCAGCTTAGCGGGTAGGAGGGGTGTATATAACACTGAAGCTTTCTTT.

The genes are TRBV27 and TRBJ1-2; maybe TRBD1 (6 bases). This CDR3 has 12 amino acids. CDR1 is MNHEY and CDR2 is SMNVEV in the germline V gene (reference sequence). The germline V and J ends were trimmed by 8 bases and 4 bases, with 11 bases remaining between them. CDR3 DNA sequence: TGTGCCAGCCGTACAGGGAGCTATGGCTACACCTTC. Residues: CASRTGSYGYTF.

This rearrangement joins TRBV30 to TRBJ2-7, with TRBD1 identical over 8 bases. There are 14 residues in the CDR3. CDR1 and CDR2 (germline): GTSNPN, SVGIG (reference sequence). Trimming took 2 bases from V and 2 from J; bases not matched to a gene: 5. The CDR3 here is CAWSLGQGTYEQYF. The CDR3 coding sequence is TGTGCCTGGAGTTTAGGACAGGGAACCTACGAGCAGTACTTC.

This chain links TRBV11-3 with TRBJ2-7; 9 positions match TRBD1. V shed 6 bases and J 3 bases; nucleotides not matched to a gene: 6. CDR1 and CDR2 from the germline V gene are SGHNT and YENEEA. The CDR3 is made up of 14 amino acids. The CDR3 spells CASRRYRGHYEQYV. The CDR3 nucleotides are TGTGCCAGCAGGCGATACAGGGGGCACTACGAGCAGTACGTC.

The rearrangement joins TRBV7-3 to TRBJ2-2; D ambiguous. The V gene lost 5 bases and the J gene lost 5 bases, with 15 bases spanning the gap. The CDR3 spans 15 residues. Germline-derived CDR1 and CDR2 are SGHTA and FQGTGA. The CDR3 DNA follows: TGTGCCAGCAGCCTTTCTGGGCTTTCAACCGGGGAGCTGTTTTTT. Encoded protein: CASSLSGLSTGELFF.

This chain uses TRBV7-8 with TRBJ2-1; weak D call: TRBD1 (6 bases). The CDR3 runs 18 residues. The V end lost 3 bases, the J end lost 0 bases, and 18 bases lay between the germline ends. Germline loops: CDR1 SGHVS, CDR2 FQNEAQ. As DNA, the CDR3 is TGTGCCAGCAGCTTTCGACAGGAGGCGTGGGACTCCTACAATGAGCAGTTCTTC. Translating it yields CASSFRQEAWDSYNEQFF.

The rearrangement uses TRBV7-9 and TRBJ2-1, with 11 positions matching TRBD2. V shed 5 bases and J 9 bases; nucleotides not matched to a gene: 18. This CDR3 has 18 residues. CDR1 is SEHNR, CDR2 FQNEAQ, per germline (reference sequence). The CDR3 here is CASSPLAGVLGRSTEQFF. DNA of the CDR3: TGTGCCAGCAGCCCACTAGCGGGAGTGCTAGGGCGGAGCACTGAGCAGTTCTTC.